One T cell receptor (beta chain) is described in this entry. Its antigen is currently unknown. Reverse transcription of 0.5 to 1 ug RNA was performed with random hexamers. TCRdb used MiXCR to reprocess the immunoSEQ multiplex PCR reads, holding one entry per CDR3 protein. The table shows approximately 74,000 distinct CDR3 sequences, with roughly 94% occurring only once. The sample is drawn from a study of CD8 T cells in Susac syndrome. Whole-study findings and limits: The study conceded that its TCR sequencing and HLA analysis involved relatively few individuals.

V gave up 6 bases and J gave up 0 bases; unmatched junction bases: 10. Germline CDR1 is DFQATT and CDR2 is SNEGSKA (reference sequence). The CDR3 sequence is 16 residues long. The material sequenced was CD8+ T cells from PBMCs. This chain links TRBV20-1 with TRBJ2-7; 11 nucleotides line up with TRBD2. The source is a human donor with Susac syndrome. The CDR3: CSATGTSGLFSYEQYF. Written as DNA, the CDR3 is TGCAGTGCCACCGGGACTAGCGGACTATTCTCCTACGAGCAGTACTTC.